This TCR beta chain originates from a study of T cell responses to AZD1222 COVID-19 vaccine. CDR1 is SGHRS, CDR2 YFSETQ, per germline. The V end was cut by 0 bases, the J end by 2 bases, with 9 bases between. The CDR3 contains 14 residues. Sequencing was performed with immunoSEQ multiplex PCR; in TCRdb, only in-frame clones are kept and a portion is missing. The table shows under 150,000 clones, with 85% to 95% occurring only once. V usage is TRBV5-1 and J usage is TRBJ2-7; a possible D gene is TRBD2 (6 bases). The material sequenced was peripheral blood, taken on day 0 of AZD1222 vaccination. This clonotype was obtained from an adult in good health. CDR3: CASSLGGETYEQYF. The CDR3 DNA follows: TGCGCCAGCAGCTTGGGCGGGGAGACCTACGAGCAGTACTTC. Full variable domain (missing parts from reference TRBV5-1 and TRBJ2-7): KAGVTQTPRYLIKTRGQQVTLSCSPISGHRSVSWYQQTPGQGLQFLFEYFSETQRNKGNFPGRFSGRQFSNSRSEMNVSTLELGDSALYLCASSLGGETYEQYFGPGTRLTVT.